The subject of this entry is one T cell receptor (beta chain). No antigen is known for it. Sorts that each held 250,000 to 300,000 cells were run in triplicate for every CD8+ T cell subset. The CD45RO-CCR7+CD27+CD95- phenotype denoted naive CD8+ T cells. The CDR3 is 14 residues long. Germline V lookup: CDR1 SQVTM, CDR2 ANQGSEA. Preparation of TRB cDNA libraries relied on 5' RACE carrying UMI labels. With the 5' RACE reads reprocessed, TCRdb shows one record per CDR3 protein and no DNA. The sample table sets out about 110,000 distinct CDR3 sequences. This entry is derived from a study of CXCR3-negative and CXCR3-positive naive CD8 T cells. Findings of the study overall: Naive CXCR3-negative and CXCR3-positive cells had similar TRBV-TRBJ usage; memory differed. Comparison of naive cells showed more hydrophobic TRB CDR3s in CXCR3-positive than in CXCR3-negative naive cells.

The chain joins TRBV29-1 to TRBJ1-5; TCRdb reports TRBD1, a call that lacks DNA to check it against. The sequence derives from a human donor in good health. Some clones in this sample may be carry-over from other donors' samples. Sequenced material: naive CXCR3+ CD8+ T cells from blood. Subset of the sample: CD45RO-CCR7+CD27+CD95- naive CD8+ T cells expressing CXCR3 (TNR3+). CDR3: CSVDGGQANQPQHF. The complete variable domain, with remaining parts taken from reference TRBV29-1 and TRBJ1-5, reads SAVISQKPSRDICQRGTSLTIQCQVDSQVTMMFWYRQQPGQSLTLIATANQGSEATYESGFVIDKFPISRPNLTFSTLTVSNMSPEDSSIYLCSVDGGQANQPQHFGDGTRLSIL.